The 25 T cell receptor beta chains listed next were all sequenced from one sample in a study of blood T cell repertoires in COVID-19. Method: immunoSEQ multiplex PCR; TCRdb's copy keeps in-frame clones and lacks some. The sample lists approximately 12,000 clones, approximately 80% occurring once. Sequenced: peripheral blood. These receptors originate from a woman aged 55-70 years with acute or convalescent COVID-19.

The chain combines TRBV2 with TRBJ2-2; D might be TRBD2 (5 bases). CDR3 length equals 13 residues. V shed 8 bases and J shed 3 bases, with 10 bases lying between them. Germline assignment: CDR1 SNHLY and CDR2 FYNNEI. The CDR3 loop reads CASEGTDTGELFF. The CDR3 region has the DNA TGTGCCAGCGAGGGAACCGACACCGGGGAGCTGTTTTTT.

V is TRBV5-1 and J is TRBJ2-7; 10 nucleotides match TRBD2. J was trimmed by 3 bases and V by 4 bases; bases with no gene match: 10. This CDR3 contains 16 residues. Germline values: CDR1 SGHRS, CDR2 YFSETQ. The DNA of the CDR3 is TGCGCCAGCAGCGCAACCCTAGCGGGGGCCCACTACGAGCAGTACTTC. Translation: CASSATLAGAHYEQYF. The full variable domain, rest sourced from reference TRBV5-1 and TRBJ2-7, is KAGVTQTPRYLIKTRGQQVTLSCSPISGHRSVSWYQQTPGQGLQFLFEYFSETQRNKGNFPGRFSGRQFSNSRSEMNVSTLELGDSALYLCASSATLAGAHYEQYFGPGTRLTVT.

This chain links TRBV28 with TRBJ1-1, with unresolved D. V lost 8 bases, J lost 4 bases, and 20 bases lay in between. Per germline, CDR1 MDHEN and CDR2 SYDVKM. CDR3 length: 15 residues. The CDR3 bases are TGTGCCAGCCCACCCCCCGCTAGGAGACCCACTGAAGCTTTCTTT. Its protein product is CASPPPARRPTEAFF.

The chain combines TRBV14 with TRBJ2-3, with 16 bases that match TRBD2. CDR3 length: 18 amino acids. V shed 4 bases, J shed 2 bases, and the junction held 6 bases outside the gene matches. The germline gives CDR1 SGHDN, CDR2 FVKESK. In DNA form, the CDR3 reads TGTGCCAGCAGCCGGGGACTAGCGGGGGGGCGAAACACAGATACGCAGTATTTT. Residues: CASSRGLAGGRNTDTQYF.

CDR3 protein: CASSEPRTDRFSNQPQHF. CDR3 coding DNA: TGTGCCAGCAGTGAGCCCAGAACAGACAGGTTTTCTAATCAGCCCCAGCATTTT. V gene TRBV6-1 combines with J gene TRBJ1-5; tentatively, D is TRBD1 (6 bases). Trimming took off 3 bases at V and 4 bases at J, with 22 bases between the two ends. Per germline, CDR1 MNHNS and CDR2 SASEGT. This CDR3 contains 18 residues.

The chain has TRBV18 and TRBJ2-1; 10 bases match TRBD1. Germline V CDR1 and CDR2: KGHSH, LQKENI. With 1 base clipped from V and 7 bases from J, the junction kept 7 bases outside the gene matches. This CDR3 has 16 residues. CDR3: CASSPLSLDRGNEQFF. CDR3 bases: TGTGCCAGCTCACCACTTTCGCTGGACAGGGGGAATGAGCAGTTCTTC.

CDR3: CASSLGGEAFF. In DNA form, the CDR3 reads TGTGCCAGCAGCTTGGGGGGTGAAGCTTTCTTT. This chain joins TRBV7-6 and TRBJ1-1, with D perhaps TRBD1 (5 bases). CDR1 is SGHVS, CDR2 FNYEAQ, per germline. This CDR3 comprises 11 residues. Between the trimmed V and J ends, which lost 3 bases and 7 bases, there was a span of 6 bases.

CDR3 loop: CAISESTGYGYTF. The DNA for the CDR3 is TGTGCCATCAGTGAGTCGACAGGATATGGCTACACCTTC. The chain couples TRBV10-3 to TRBJ1-2; D is perhaps TRBD1 (6 bases). Per the germline V gene, CDR1 is ENHRY and CDR2 is SYGVKD. The CDR3 has 13 residues. The V gene lost 0 bases and the J gene lost 5 bases, with 7 bases spanning the gap.

The chain combines TRBV6-5 with TRBJ1-1; the D gene is possibly TRBD1 (6 bases). Trimming took 5 bases from V and 0 from J, leaving 10 bases between them. Germline CDR1 MNHEY, CDR2 SVGAGI. The CDR3 covers 14 residues. This chain's CDR3 is CASSIRGLNTEAFF. The CDR3 DNA sequence: TGTGCCAGCAGTATTAGGGGGTTGAACACTGAAGCTTTCTTT.

Points on this clone: Sequence at one end of the junction differs from germline and may be a read error. V and J are TRBV6-1 and TRBJ1-5, with D uncertain. Per the germline V gene, CDR1 is MNHNS and CDR2 is SASEGT. The CDR3 totals 16 residues. This CDR3 reads CASREGGVWSNQPQHF. CDR3 bases: TGTGCCAGCAGGGAAGGCGGGGTTTGGAGCAATCAGCCCCAGCATTTT.

This clone appeared a few times. This chain joins TRBV5-1 and TRBJ1-2, with TRBD1 matching over 8 bases. Per germline, CDR1 SGHRS and CDR2 YFSETQ. Trimming at V came to 0 bases and at J to 5 bases, leaving 6 bases not matched to a gene. The CDR3 has 15 residues. CDR3 region: CASSLADRGGYGYTF. The CDR3 nucleotides are TGCGCCAGCAGCTTGGCCGACAGGGGAGGATATGGCTACACCTTC. The variable domain in full, with the rest retrieved from reference TRBV5-1 and TRBJ1-2, is KAGVTQTPRYLIKTRGQQVTLSCSPISGHRSVSWYQQTPGQGLQFLFEYFSETQRNKGNFPGRFSGRQFSNSRSEMNVSTLELGDSALYLCASSLADRGGYGYTFGSGTRLTVV.

The count of this clone is one. The rearrangement joins TRBV28 to TRBJ2-7; 8 bases align to TRBD1. The CDR3 is made up of 15 amino acids. Germline CDR1 MDHEN, CDR2 SYDVKM. After removal of 7 bases from V and 9 bases from J, the junction contained 17 bases not matched to a gene. This chain's CDR3 is CASTTDRDRRHGQYF. The CDR3, as DNA: TGTGCCAGCACAACTGACCGGGACAGGCGTCATGGGCAGTACTTC.

This clone was picked up one time. The genes are TRBV5-1 and TRBJ2-5; D not resolved. Germline V lookup: CDR1 SGHRS, CDR2 YFSETQ. The CDR3 covers 14 residues. The ends were cut back, 3 bases at V and 0 bases at J, with 9 bases in the middle. In DNA form, the CDR3 reads TGCGCCAGCAGCTCTCCAGAATACCAAGAGACCCAGTACTTC. This codes for CASSSPEYQETQYF. Based on the CDR3 plus reference TRBV5-1 and TRBJ2-5, the full variable domain is KAGVTQTPRYLIKTRGQQVTLSCSPISGHRSVSWYQQTPGQGLQFLFEYFSETQRNKGNFPGRFSGRQFSNSRSEMNVSTLELGDSALYLCASSSPEYQETQYFGPGTRLLVL.

The chain is built from TRBV7-6 and TRBJ2-5, with D tentatively TRBD2 (5 bases). V was pared by 6 bases and J by 0 bases, with 20 bases between. The germline gives CDR1 SGHVS, CDR2 FNYEAQ. The CDR3 is 17 amino acids. Here the CDR3 reads CASRKAIASAYQETQYF. CDR3 DNA: TGTGCCAGCAGAAAGGCCATAGCGTCCGCGTACCAAGAGACCCAGTACTTC.

The chain joins TRBV5-1 to TRBJ1-2, with TRBD1 matching 9 bases. CDR1 SGHRS and CDR2 YFSETQ come from the germline V gene. V shed 0 bases and J 4 bases; nucleotides not matched to a gene: 7. This CDR3 spans 16 amino acids. The CDR3, as DNA: TGCGCCAGCAGCTTGGGCCCTACAGGGGGCAGCTATGGCTACACCTTC. Translation gives CASSLGPTGGSYGYTF.

Comments on this clone: The sample carries other DNA sequences with the same CDR3. V usage is TRBV20-1 and J usage is TRBJ2-7; the D gene is possibly TRBD1 (6 bases). This CDR3 is built from 13 residues. The V gene lost 3 bases and the J gene lost 4 bases, with 13 bases spanning the gap. The germline V gene encodes CDR1 DFQATT and CDR2 SNEGSKA (reference sequence). CDR3 loop: CSASLGAYYEQYF. The CDR3 DNA reads as TGCAGTGCTAGTCTGGGGGCCTATTACGAGCAGTACTTC.

This chain links TRBV18 with TRBJ2-3; TRBD2 is a possible D gene (6 bases). Germline loops: CDR1 KGHSH, CDR2 LQKENI. With 3 bases removed from V and 0 bases from J, the gap between germline ends came to 16 bases. The CDR3 consists of 17 residues. As DNA, the CDR3 is TGTGCCAGCTCACCGTTCCGGGGGAGTTCTAGCACAGATACGCAGTATTTT. This translates into CASSPFRGSSSTDTQYF.

The CDR3 protein is CASSSLAGAYEQYF. CDR3 in DNA: TGTGCCAGCAGTTCTCTAGCGGGGGCCTACGAGCAGTACTTC. The chain links TRBV27 to TRBJ2-7; 10 bases map to TRBD2. The CDR3 totals 14 residues. V was clipped by 4 bases and J by 2 bases; unmatched bases: 2. Germline lookup yields CDR1 MNHEY and CDR2 SMNVEV (reference sequence).

The V gene is TRBV6-6, the J gene TRBJ1-6, with D unclear. There are 12 residues in the CDR3. V lost 4 bases and J lost 7, with 5 bases in between. Germline V gene lookup returns CDR1 MNHNY and CDR2 SVGAGI (reference sequence). In nucleotides, the CDR3 is TGTGCCAGCAGTTTACAAAATTCACCCCTCCACTTT. Translated, it gives CASSLQNSPLHF.

The chain links TRBV7-9 to TRBJ1-1; 9 nucleotides align to TRBD1. V shed 6 bases, J shed 4 bases, and the junction held 3 bases outside the gene matches. The V gene's germline CDR1 is SEHNR and CDR2 FQNEAQ (reference sequence). This CDR3 comprises 13 residues. CDR3 region: CASRPDRGTEAFF. The DNA for the CDR3 is TGTGCCAGCAGACCGGACAGGGGCACTGAAGCTTTCTTT.

The chain joins TRBV10-3 to TRBJ1-3; possible D gene TRBD1, 6 bases. The V and J ends lost 0 bases and 7 bases respectively, with 16 bases between them. Looked up from germline, CDR1 is ENHRY and CDR2 is SYGVKD. CDR3 length: 16 residues. The DNA of the CDR3 is TGTGCCATCAGTGAGTCAGGTGGCTCCCAGGGGAACACCATATATTTT. Its translation is CAISESGGSQGNTIYF.

This chain joins TRBV6-1 and TRBJ1-1; possible D gene TRBD1, 6 bases. CDR3 size: 14 residues. Germline V gene sequence: CDR1 MNHNS, CDR2 SASEGT. V was trimmed by 4 bases and J by 1 base, leaving 10 bases between them. The CDR3 DNA sequence: TGTGCCAGCAGTGCGGCAGGGGCGAACACTGAAGCTTTCTTT. It encodes CASSAAGANTEAFF.

The J gene is TRBJ1-1, the V gene TRBV11-3; D gene unclear. The V gene lost 5 bases and the J gene lost 0 bases, with 4 bases spanning the gap. CDR1 is SGHNT and CDR2 is YENEEA in the germline V gene. This CDR3 comprises 12 residues. CDR3 protein: CASSPMNTEAFF. The CDR3 nucleotides are TGTGCCAGCAGCCCAATGAACACTGAAGCTTTCTTT.

V usage is TRBV5-1 and J usage is TRBJ1-1; 9 bases align to TRBD1. From germline, CDR1 is SGHRS and CDR2 YFSETQ. The CDR3 has 16 residues. J was trimmed by 1 base and V by 0 bases; bases with no gene match: 4. The CDR3 DNA follows: TGCGCCAGCAGCTTGGCCTTGGGACAGGGGAACACTGAAGCTTTCTTT. The encoded protein is CASSLALGQGNTEAFF. The full variable domain, completed using reference TRBV5-1 and TRBJ1-1, is KAGVTQTPRYLIKTRGQQVTLSCSPISGHRSVSWYQQTPGQGLQFLFEYFSETQRNKGNFPGRFSGRQFSNSRSEMNVSTLELGDSALYLCASSLALGQGNTEAFFGQGTRLTVV.

V usage is TRBV13 and J usage is TRBJ1-2; 9 positions match TRBD1. Per germline, CDR1 PRHDT and CDR2 FYEKMQ (reference sequence). The CDR3 loop spans 15 amino acids. V lost 5 bases and J lost 10; bases outside the gene matches: 14. Here the CDR3 reads CASSTRIRDREDYTF. The CDR3 DNA reads as TGTGCCAGCAGCACACGTATCCGGGACAGGGAGGACTACACCTTC.